The clone carrying this TCR beta chain was counted a few times. Its specificity is not known. 60 Vbeta and 13 Jbeta primers were used in PCR. Data came from immunoSEQ multiplex PCR; TCRdb stores just in-frame clones and leaves some out. The profile shows around 120,000 clones, 8% to 10% of them singletons. The data were obtained in a study of cytomegalovirus exposure and HLA in healthy donors. Whole-study findings and limits: A later look showed TCR association rates differing by HLA locus, highest for DRB1 and lowest for HLA-C. Some 150 TCR beta chains were listed as cytomegalovirus-associated.

CDR3 length: 11 amino acids. V was shortened by 10 bases and J by 3 bases, with 9 bases between the two germline ends. Germline V gives CDR1 MDHEN, CDR2 SYDVKM. This sequence originates from a man aged 25 to 40 in good health and CMV-seronegative. The sequenced material came from PBMCs. V is TRBV28 and J is TRBJ2-5, with D possibly matching TRBD1 (6 bases). In DNA, the CDR3 is TGTGCCACCCGGACAGAAGAGACCCAGTACTTC. Translated, it gives CATRTEETQYF.